This T cell receptor (beta chain) was documented in a study of siplizumab effects on memory and regulatory T cells. The CDR3 totals 13 residues. Trimming removed 0 bases from V and 3 bases from J, with 6 bases in between. CDR1 is SGHDN and CDR2 is FVKESK in the germline V gene. Profiling relied on immunoSEQ multiplex PCR, and the TCRdb table lists in-frame clones only, not all of them. Of about 72,000 clones in the sample, roughly nine tenths were seen once. The chain has TRBV14 and TRBJ2-7; D unclear. The sample comprised CD8+ T cells sorted from blood. The clonotype originates from a human donor in good health. CDR3 amino acids: CASSQELGYEQYF. CDR3 nucleotide sequence: TGTGCCAGCAGCCAAGAGCTCGGCTACGAGCAGTACTTC.